This entry lists 16 T cell receptor beta chains sequenced from one sample in a study of blood T cells in healthy people across ages. Combining a sample-barcoded 5' primer with a J-beta primer mix, a second PCR ran for 7 to 11 cycles. TCRdb re-derived calls from the 5' RACE reads in MiXCR, one entry per CDR3 protein. The repertoire includes over 1,200,000 distinct CDR3 sequences, approximately 60% of them detected once, and under 8.5% sits in the top ten. Sequencing was carried out using blood. The receptors come from a man younger than 35 in good health.

This clonotype has just a few counts. This chain joins TRBV27 and TRBJ2-3, with D perhaps TRBD1 (6 bases). This CDR3 has 16 amino acids. V was trimmed by 0 bases and J by 1 base, leaving 11 bases between them. CDR1 and CDR2 (germline): MNHEY, SMNVEV (reference sequence). CDR3 DNA: TGTGCCAGCAGTTTATCACTGACAGGTGGCACAGATACGCAGTATTTT. Its protein is CASSLSLTGGTDTQYF.

The chain combines TRBV4-1 with TRBJ2-7; 12 nucleotides agree with TRBD2. The closer fit of TRBJ2-5 to the DNA end suggests the J call may be wrong. The CDR3 is made up of 16 amino acids. Germline V gene data show CDR1 as MGHRA and CDR2 as YSYEKL. CDR3 DNA: TGCGCCAGCAGCCACAGACTAGCGGGAGATGTGGAGACCCAGTACTTC. This sequence encodes CASSHRLAGDVETQYF.

The V call is TRBV6-5, the J call TRBJ2-5, with unresolved D. This CDR3 spans 12 amino acids. Germline CDR1 and CDR2: MNHEY and SVGAGI. Trimming left V 6 bases short and J 4 bases short, with 9 bases between. The CDR3 bases are TGTGCCAGCAGCTCAACCGTAGAGACCCAGTACTTC. Protein: CASSSTVETQYF.

The chain is built from TRBV20-1 and TRBJ1-5; possibly TRBD1 for D (6 bases). CDR3 length: 14 amino acids. Trimming pared 3 bases from V and 5 bases from J, leaving 14 bases between. The germline CDR1 and CDR2 sequences are DFQATT and SNEGSKA (reference sequence). CDR3 residues: CSARGGAGYQPQHF. The CDR3 DNA reads as TGCAGTGCTAGGGGGGGGGCAGGGTATCAGCCCCAGCATTTT.

The chain employs TRBV6-5 and TRBJ2-5, with D uncertain. The germline gives CDR1 MNHEY, CDR2 SVGAGI. Trimming stripped 0 bases from V and 5 bases from J, with 10 bases between. CDR3 size: 14 residues. The CDR3 loop is CASSYSAQGETQYF. DNA for the CDR3: TGTGCCAGCAGTTACTCAGCCCAAGGGGAGACCCAGTACTTC.

The chain is built from TRBV12-3 or TRBV12-4 and TRBJ2-1, with 7 bases matching TRBD2. V was pared by 8 bases and J by 9 bases, with 7 bases of the junction left unmatched. There are 12 residues in the CDR3. The CDR3 nucleotides read TGTGCCAGCGCGGGAGACGCAGTTGAGCAGTTCTTC. Protein product: CASAGDAVEQFF.

The chain recombines TRBV10-2 with TRBJ2-7; TRBD2 agrees at 9 bases. In germline, CDR1 is WSHSY, CDR2 SAAADI. V trimming: 0 bases; J trimming: 2 bases; junction bases outside the gene matches: 2. The CDR3 covers 15 residues. The CDR3 DNA follows: TGCGCCAGCAGTGAGTCGACTAGCGGCACCTACGAGCAGTACTTC. Protein sequence: CASSESTSGTYEQYF.

The chain employs TRBV5-1 and TRBJ2-5, with 7 bases identical to TRBD1. The CDR3 spans 16 residues. V lost 4 bases to trimming and J lost 2 bases; unmatched junction nucleotides: 11. The germline V gene encodes CDR1 SGHRS and CDR2 YFSETQ. The CDR3 bases are TGCGCCAGCAGCCTAACGACAGGGCGAGGGCAAGAGACCCAGTACTTC. It specifies CASSLTTGRGQETQYF.

This clonotype was picked up a small number of times. The chain links TRBV29-1 to TRBJ2-7; D may be TRBD1 (6 bases). With 5 bases removed from V and 3 bases from J, the gap between germline ends came to 14 bases. Per the germline V gene, CDR1 is SQVTM and CDR2 is ANQGSEA. The CDR3 extends over 13 amino acids. The CDR3 nucleotides read TGCAGCGTTCGTGGACAGCCCGACTACGAGCAGTACTTC. Translated, it gives CSVRGQPDYEQYF.

A few counts support this clonotype. The chain is built from TRBV29-1 and TRBJ2-3; D is perhaps TRBD1 (5 bases). The V end was cut by 5 bases, the J end by 7 bases, with 16 bases between. This CDR3 is built from 13 residues. Germline-derived CDR1 and CDR2 are SQVTM and ANQGSEA. In DNA form, the CDR3 reads TGCAGCGTTTCCACTGACAGACAGAATACGCAGTATTTT. Its protein product is CSVSTDRQNTQYF.

Regarding this clonotype: An end of the junction does not agree with germline; a read error may underlie this. The V and J genes are TRBV6-2 or TRBV6-3 and TRBJ1-2; TRBD1 might be the D (5 bases). CDR3 length: 14 residues. Germline CDR1 is MNHEY and CDR2 is SVGEGT. The CDR3 spells CASKISGADYGYTF. The CDR3 bases are TGTGCCAGCAAAATATCCGGGGCGGACTATGGTTACACCTTC.

The chain recombines TRBV5-1 with TRBJ2-1; 7 bases line up with TRBD2. The V and J ends lost 4 bases and 0 bases, in that order; junction bases with no gene match: 16. From germline, CDR1 is SGHRS and CDR2 YFSETQ. This CDR3 contains 19 residues. As DNA, the CDR3 is TGCGCCAGCAGCAACCGGGACTACCTGCTCGTCAGCTCCTACAATGAGCAGTTCTTC. Its protein product is CASSNRDYLLVSSYNEQFF.

V is TRBV20-1 and J is TRBJ2-1; a possible D gene is TRBD1 (6 bases). The ends were cut back, 8 bases at V and 10 bases at J, with 24 bases in the middle. The CDR3 has 14 residues. From germline, CDR1 is DFQATT and CDR2 SNEGSKA (reference sequence). The CDR3 region is CSRKGVRGRSEQFF. CDR3 DNA sequence: TGCAGTAGAAAGGGGGTTAGGGGTCGGAGCGAGCAGTTCTTC.

This clonotype showed up just a few times. V gene TRBV29-1 combines with J gene TRBJ2-1; D could derive from TRBD1 or TRBD2 (5 bases each). The V end was cut by 0 bases, the J end by 3 bases, with 21 bases between. CDR1 is SQVTM and CDR2 is ANQGSEA in the germline V gene. The CDR3 contains 18 residues. The CDR3 nucleotides read TGCAGCGTTGAAGAGAGACAGAAACTCAGACTACTCTACAATGAGCAGTTCTTC. The encoded protein is CSVEERQKLRLLYNEQFF.

The chain links TRBV7-9 to TRBJ2-1; a weak D match, TRBD1 (5 bases). V dropped 3 bases and J dropped 6 bases, with 15 bases sitting between them. The CDR3 runs to 15 residues. Germline V CDR1 and CDR2: SEHNR, FQNEAQ (reference sequence). CDR3 bases: TGTGCCAGCAGCTTCAGGGAAGGTTCTGGCAATGAGCAGTTCTTC. As protein: CASSFREGSGNEQFF. The entire variable domain, with the rest obtained from reference TRBV7-9 and TRBJ2-1, is as follows: DTGVSQNPRHKITKRGQNVTFRCDPISEHNRLYWYRQTLGQGPEFLTYFQNEAQLEKSRLLSDRFSAERPKGSFSTLEIQRTEQGDSAMYLCASSFREGSGNEQFFGPGTRLTVL.

Only a few counts were recorded for this clonotype. This chain links TRBV25-1 with TRBJ2-4, with 9 bases matching TRBD2. Trimming cost V 3 bases and J 13 bases; bases outside gene matches: 16. CDR1 is MGHDK, CDR2 SYGVNS, per germline. CDR3 length: 16 amino acids. The CDR3 region is CASSDAPLAGSIEQYF. CDR3 DNA sequence: TGTGCCAGCAGTGACGCCCCACTAGCGGGCAGTATTGAGCAGTACTTC.